This T cell receptor beta chain was identified during a study of cytomegalovirus exposure and HLA in healthy donors. Study-level results: Across all donors, roughly uniform sequencing depth was an assumption of the presence/absence analyses. In a later analysis, at a false discovery rate of 0.05, approximately 16,000 TCR beta sequences were associated with HLA alleles.

Deletions cut 0 bases from V and 6 bases from J, with 12 bases between. CDR1 and CDR2 from the germline V gene are SGDLS and YYNGEE. This CDR3 comprises 14 residues. As regards this clone: The antigen is undetermined.

PCR involved 60 Vbeta and 13 Jbeta primers. Sequencing used immunoSEQ multiplex PCR; TCRdb keeps in-frame clones, though not all of them. The table lists about 180,000 clones, about four fifths of them singletons. The clonotype was recovered from a woman in her 30s in good health and CMV-seronegative. The gene calls are TRBV9 and TRBJ2-5; perhaps TRBD2 as D (5 bases). Sequenced: PBMCs. CDR3 sequence reads: CASSVEVGVQTQYF. The CDR3 DNA is TGTGCCAGCAGCGTAGAGGTCGGGGTCCAGACCCAGTACTTC.